This T cell receptor (beta chain) was sequenced in a study of shared clonotypes between healthy human individuals. General study points: Non-shared clonotypes had lower generation probabilities than clonotypes shared by all four sorted-subset donors.

The CDR3 is 15 amino acids. The germline gives CDR1 SGHNT, CDR2 YYREEE (reference sequence). V trimming: 1 base; J trimming: 5 bases; junction bases outside the gene matches: 6. Concerning this clone: Its antigen is undetermined.

TCRdb keeps only in-frame clones here, not all; method: immunoSEQ multiplex PCR. Of under 2,500,000 clones in the sample, under 97% were seen once. Researchers partitioned CD4+ cells into CD45RA+ naive and CD45RA-negative memory subsets. This sequence originates from a man between 18 and 29 years old in good health. The chain combines TRBV5-4 with TRBJ1-5, with TRBD1 matching 7 bases. Input material: naive CD4+ T cells sorted from blood. The subset denotes: CD45RA+ positively selected. The CDR3 is CASSLFYRGDQPQHF. The CDR3 bases are TGTGCCAGCAGCTTGTTTTACAGGGGAGATCAGCCCCAGCATTTT.